This section outlines one TCR beta chain sequence together with its context. Its target is not known. The sample is drawn from a study of shared clonotypes between healthy human individuals. Study-level findings and limits: Generally, estimated richness proved larger in naive subsets than it did in memory subsets. Unshared clonotypes carried lower generation probabilities than those common to all four donors. Rarefaction showed sorted-subset sequencing was incomplete despite large depth.

CD45RO-negative CD8 cells positively selected for CCR7 made up the naive population, which excluded terminally differentiated effector memory CD45RA+ cells. With 5 bases removed from V and 4 bases from J, the gap between germline ends came to 17 bases. CDR3 length: 15 residues. Germline CDR1 reads SGHVS; CDR2 reads FQNEAQ. Authors' processing steps: Without quality scores, immunoSEQ junctional reads could not be filtered like full-length reads. Sequenced by immunoSEQ multiplex PCR; TCRdb stores in-frame clones only, minus some. Clone size and the V and J calls come from that table; the DNA yielded D and trimming. The table records about 2.2 million clones, just under 95% of them present only once.

The sequenced sample consisted of naive CD8+ T cells from PBMCs. The TCR was taken from a man in his late teens or twenties in good health. Some clones in this sample may be carry-over from other donors' samples. This rearrangement joins TRBV7-8 to TRBJ2-5; maybe TRBD2 (5 bases). The CDR3 DNA sequence: TGTGCCAGCAGCCCGAGGACTTCGACCCGAGAGACCCAGTACTTC. Its protein product is CASSPRTSTRETQYF.